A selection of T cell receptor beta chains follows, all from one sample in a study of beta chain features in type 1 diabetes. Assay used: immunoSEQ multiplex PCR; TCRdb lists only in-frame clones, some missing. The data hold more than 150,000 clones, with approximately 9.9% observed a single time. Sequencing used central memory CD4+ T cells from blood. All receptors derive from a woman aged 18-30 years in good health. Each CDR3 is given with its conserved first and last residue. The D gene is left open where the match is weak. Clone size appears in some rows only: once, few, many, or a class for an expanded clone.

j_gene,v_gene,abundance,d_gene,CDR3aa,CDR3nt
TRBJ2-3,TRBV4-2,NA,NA,CASSQDITSKTQYF,TGTGCCAGCAGCCAAGATATTACTAGCAAGACGCAGTATTTT
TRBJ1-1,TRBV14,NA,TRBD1,CASSRQGGTEAFF,TGTGCCAGCAGCCGACAGGGTGGCACTGAAGCTTTCTTT
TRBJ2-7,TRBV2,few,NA,CASRAERTRNEQYF,TGTGCCAGCAGAGCGGAGAGGACTCGGAACGAGCAGTACTTC
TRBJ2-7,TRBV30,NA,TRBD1,CAWSPGPNRGLSYEQYF,TGTGCCTGGAGTCCTGGTCCTAACAGGGGGCTATCCTACGAGCAGTACTTC
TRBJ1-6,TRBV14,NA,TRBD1,CASSQEWDRGHSPLHF,TGTGCCAGCAGCCAAGAATGGGACAGGGGTCATTCACCCCTCCACTTT
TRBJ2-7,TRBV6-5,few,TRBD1,CASRDGTGYEQYF,TGTGCCAGCAGGGACGGGACAGGCTACGAGCAGTACTTC
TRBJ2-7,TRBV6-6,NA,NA,CASSLIYEQYF,TGTGCCAGCAGTCTAATCTACGAGCAGTACTTC
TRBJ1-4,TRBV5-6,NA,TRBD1,CASSLAGQGVGEKLFF,TGTGCCAGCAGCTTGGCCGGACAGGGGGTCGGTGAAAAACTGTTTTTT
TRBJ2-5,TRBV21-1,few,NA,CASSFRQGDGDQETQYF,TGTGCCAGCAGCTTTCGCCAGGGTGATGGCGATCAAGAGACCCAGTACTTC
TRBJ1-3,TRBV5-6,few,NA,CASSRFEGNTIYF,TGTGCCAGCAGCCGGTTCGAGGGAAACACCATATATTTT
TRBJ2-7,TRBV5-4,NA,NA,CASSPTSSDEQYF,TGTGCCAGCAGTCCCACTAGTTCCGACGAGCAGTACTTC
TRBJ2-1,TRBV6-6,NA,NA,CATNPGVRGNEQFF,TGTGCCACGAACCCCGGGGTACGGGGGAATGAGCAGTTCTTC
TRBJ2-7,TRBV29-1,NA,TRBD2,CSVEGRGVDEQYF,TGCAGCGTTGAAGGGCGGGGGGTGGACGAGCAGTACTTC
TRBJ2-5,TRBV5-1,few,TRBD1,CASSLGRDSGKETQYF,TGCGCCAGCAGCTTGGGCCGGGACAGCGGTAAAGAGACCCAGTACTTC
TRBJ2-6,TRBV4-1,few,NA,CASSLGATRGANVLTF,TGCGCCAGCAGCCTTGGCGCGACGCGGGGGGCCAACGTCCTGACTTTC
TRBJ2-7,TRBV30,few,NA,CACSPGSYEQYF,TGTGCCTGTAGTCCGGGCTCCTACGAGCAGTACTTC
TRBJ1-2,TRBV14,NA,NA,CASSQDRSYGYTF,TGTGCCAGCAGCCAAGATAGAAGCTATGGCTACACCTTC
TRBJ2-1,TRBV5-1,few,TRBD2,CASSFLAGGGYNEQFF,TGCGCCAGCAGCTTCCTAGCGGGAGGCGGGTACAATGAGCAGTTCTTC
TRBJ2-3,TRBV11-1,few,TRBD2,CASSPSPGLAGGLTDTQYF,TGTGCCAGCAGCCCCTCCCCGGGACTAGCGGGAGGGCTTACAGATACGCAGTATTTT
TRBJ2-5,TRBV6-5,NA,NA,CASTSMGGIETQYF,TGTGCCAGCACCTCAATGGGGGGAATAGAGACCCAGTACTTC
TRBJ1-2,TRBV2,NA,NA,CASSEEFNYGYTF,TGTGCCAGCAGTGAGGAGTTTAACTATGGCTACACCTTC
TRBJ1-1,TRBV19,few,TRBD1,CASSWGQGTTEAFF,TGTGCCAGTAGTTGGGGACAGGGCACCACTGAAGCTTTCTTT
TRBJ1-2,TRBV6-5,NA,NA,CASSEQGSGYTF,TGTGCCAGCAGTGAACAGGGTTCTGGCTACACCTTC
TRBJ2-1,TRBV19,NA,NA,CASSIDRAGTYNEQFF,TGTGCCAGTAGTATAGATCGCGCGGGAACCTACAATGAGCAGTTCTTC
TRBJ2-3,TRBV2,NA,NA,CASSAQTHREQYF,TGTGCCAGCAGTGCACAGACCCACCGGGAGCAGTATTTT
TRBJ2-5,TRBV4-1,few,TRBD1,CASSRRQGSEETQYF,TGCGCCAGCAGCCGCAGACAGGGTTCGGAGGAGACCCAGTACTTC
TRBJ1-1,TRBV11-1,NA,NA,CASSFQGSTNTEAFF,TGTGCCAGCAGCTTTCAGGGAAGCACGAACACTGAAGCTTTCTTT
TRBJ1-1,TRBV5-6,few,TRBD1,CASSGQGGTEAFF,TGTGCCAGCAGCGGACAGGGGGGCACTGAAGCTTTCTTT
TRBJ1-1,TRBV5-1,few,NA,CASSLGKGTEAFF,TGCGCCAGCAGCTTGGGAAAGGGGACTGAAGCTTTCTTT
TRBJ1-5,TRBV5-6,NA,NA,CASSWGGDSNQPQHF,TGTGCCAGCAGCTGGGGGGGAGATTCCAATCAGCCCCAGCATTTT
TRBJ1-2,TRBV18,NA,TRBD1,CASSPSLGTDYGYTF,TGTGCCAGCTCACCGTCCCTCGGGACAGACTATGGCTACACCTTC
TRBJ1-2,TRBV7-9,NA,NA,CASSEAGANYGYTF,TGTGCCAGCAGCGAAGCGGGCGCCAACTATGGCTACACCTTC
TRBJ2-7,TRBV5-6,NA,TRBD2,CASSRLAGNEGGQYF,TGTGCCAGCAGCCGACTAGCGGGGAACGAGGGGGGGCAGTACTTC
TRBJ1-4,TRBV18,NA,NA,CASSPERGNGEKLFF,TGTGCCAGCTCACCTGAGAGGGGGAACGGTGAAAAACTGTTTTTT
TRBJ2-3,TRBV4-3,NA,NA,CASSLGQGTDTQYF,TGCGCCAGCAGCCTCGGACAAGGCACAGATACGCAGTATTTT
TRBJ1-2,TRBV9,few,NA,CASSVGLSPNYGYTF,TGTGCCAGCAGCGTAGGTCTCTCTCCTAACTATGGCTACACCTTC
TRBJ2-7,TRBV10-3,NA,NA,CAISFGGGQNYEQYF,TGTGCCATCAGTTTCGGAGGGGGCCAGAACTACGAGCAGTACTTC
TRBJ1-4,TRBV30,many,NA,CAWSRGNGYEKLFF,TGTGCCTGGAGTCGGGGGAACGGATATGAAAAACTGTTTTTT
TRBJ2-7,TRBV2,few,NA,CASSETEGSWAPYEQYF,TGTGCCAGCAGTGAAACAGAAGGGAGTTGGGCTCCCTACGAGCAGTACTTC
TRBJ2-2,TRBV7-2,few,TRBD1,CASSFTGDTGELFF,TGTGCCAGCAGCTTTACAGGGGACACCGGGGAGCTGTTTTTT
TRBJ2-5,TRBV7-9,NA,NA,CASSAEIQETQYF,TGTGCCAGCAGCGCGGAGATACAAGAGACCCAGTACTTC
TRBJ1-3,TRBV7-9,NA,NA,CASSLAPQGYGNTIYF,TGTGCCAGCAGCTTAGCTCCACAGGGATATGGAAACACCATATATTTT
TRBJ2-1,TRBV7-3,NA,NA,CASSLRSARSYNEQFF,TGTGCCAGCAGCTTAAGAAGCGCTCGCTCCTACAATGAGCAGTTCTTC
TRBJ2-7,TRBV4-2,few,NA,CASSQEFRYEQYF,TGTGCCAGCAGCCAAGAGTTTCGCTACGAGCAGTACTTC
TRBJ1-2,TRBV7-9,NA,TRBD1,CASSLSGRTGTGGGYTF,TGTGCCAGCAGCTTATCAGGTCGGACCGGGACAGGGGGCGGCTACACCTTC
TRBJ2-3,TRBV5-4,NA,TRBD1,CASSLPGTATDTQYF,TGTGCCAGCAGCTTGCCAGGGACAGCCACAGATACGCAGTATTTT
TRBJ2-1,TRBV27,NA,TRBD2,CASSLTGGGYNEQFF,TGTGCCAGCAGTTTAACGGGGGGAGGGTACAATGAGCAGTTCTTC
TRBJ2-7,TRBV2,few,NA,CASSEEGPPSEQYF,TGTGCCAGCAGTGAAGAGGGGCCACCGAGCGAGCAGTACTTC
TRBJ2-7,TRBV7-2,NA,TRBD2,CASSSSGGYYEQYF,TGTGCCAGCAGCTCTAGCGGGGGTTACTACGAGCAGTACTTC